This TCR beta chain was recorded in a study of CD8 T cells in ankylosing spondylitis. The CDR3 runs 15 residues. Germline CDR1 is SGHTA and CDR2 is FQGTGA. The V gene lost 3 bases and the J gene lost 0 bases, with 9 bases spanning the gap. This clonotype was seen more than once but under ten times. TCRdb used MiXCR to reprocess the 5' RACE reads, holding one entry per CDR3 protein. The sample shows roughly 36,000 distinct CDR3 sequences, approximately 14% of them seen only once. The specimen sequenced was blood. The chain employs TRBV7-3 and TRBJ2-1, with a tentative D call TRBD2 (6 bases). The TCR comes from a male donor with ankylosing spondylitis or in good health (not recorded which). The CDR3 spells CASSFSGHSYNEQFF. The CDR3 DNA reads as TGTGCCAGCAGCTTTAGCGGACACTCCTACAATGAGCAGTTCTTC.